This T cell receptor beta chain was sequenced in a study of T cells in Graves' hyperthyroidism and ophthalmopathy. The wider study: Pretreatment peripheral blood was obtained at initial diagnosis.

The CDR3 loop spans 12 amino acids. Trimming left V 3 bases short and J 7 bases short, with 9 bases between. Template material for amplifying TCR beta CDR3 regions consisted of RNA transcripts. In the first-round RT-PCR of the TCR CDR3, the HTBI primer set was used. TCRdb used MiXCR to reprocess the multiplex PCR reads, holding one entry per CDR3 protein. The table includes around 390,000 distinct CDR3 sequences, roughly 15% detected once. Study-wide results and limits: Most clonotypes expanded in the thyroid (above 0.001) were also present in blood.

Investigators excluded patients with uncontrolled infection, other autoimmune disease, pregnancy or lactation. This clonotype was detected many times. What it recognizes is unknown. The chain uses TRBV12-3 or TRBV12-4 and TRBJ1-1; TRBD1 is a possible D gene (6 bases). The sequenced sample consisted of blood. The source of this sequence is a woman aged 25 to 39 with Graves' ophthalmopathy. The CDR3 reads CASSLGADEAFF. The CDR3 nucleotides are TGTGCCAGCAGTTTGGGGGCCGATGAAGCTTTCTTT.